Here is one T cell receptor (beta chain) with its context. Other DNA variants within this sample encode the same CDR3. This record comes from a study of memory CD8 T cells in hepatitis C reinfection. The wider study: Two donors cleared primary HCV but became chronic after reinfection. HCV reinfection: RNA-positive following two negative tests at least 60 days apart.

As for time point: pre-reinfection, 55 to 20 weeks before reinfection detection. TCR sequencing was done directly ex vivo on sorted cells, without expansion in vitro. A couple of donors provided sorted CD3+ CD8+ CD45RO- naive CD8 T cells at all three reinfection time points. Germline V gives CDR1 SGHRS, CDR2 YFSETQ. This CDR3 has 14 residues. Trimming removed 0 bases from V and 0 bases from J; junction bases left unmatched: 0. Some clones are missing from TCRdb's copy, which holds only in-frame ones; the method was immunoSEQ multiplex PCR. Of 45,000 to 65,000 clones listed, nearly 90% are singletons. Specimen: naive CD8+ T cells sorted from blood. The chain has TRBV5-1 and TRBJ2-7, with 7 bases aligning to TRBD1. The receptor was isolated from a man aged 18 to 29 with hepatitis C virus infection. CDR3 amino acids: CASSLGQGSYEQYF. Here the CDR3 DNA reads TGCGCCAGCAGCTTGGGACAGGGCTCCTACGAGCAGTACTTC.